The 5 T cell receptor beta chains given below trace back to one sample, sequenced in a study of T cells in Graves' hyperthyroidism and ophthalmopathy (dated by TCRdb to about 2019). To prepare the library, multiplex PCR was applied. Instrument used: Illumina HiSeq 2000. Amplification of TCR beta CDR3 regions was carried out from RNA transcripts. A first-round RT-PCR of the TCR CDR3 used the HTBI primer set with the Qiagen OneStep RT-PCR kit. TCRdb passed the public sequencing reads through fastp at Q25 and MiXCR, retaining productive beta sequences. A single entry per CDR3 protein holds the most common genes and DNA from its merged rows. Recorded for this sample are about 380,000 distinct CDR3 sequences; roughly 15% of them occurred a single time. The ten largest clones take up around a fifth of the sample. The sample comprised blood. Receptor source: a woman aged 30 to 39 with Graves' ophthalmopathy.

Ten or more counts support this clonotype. The chain's CDR3 is CASSLGLAGARETQYF. CDR3 nucleotides: TGTGCCAGCTCCCTCGGACTAGCGGGGGCCCGGGAGACCCAGTACTTC. The V call is TRBV18, the J call TRBJ2-5; 13 bases map to TRBD2. CDR3 length: 16 residues. V trimming: 6 bases; J trimming: 5 bases; junction bases outside the gene matches: 9. CDR1 and CDR2 (germline): KGHSH, LQKENI.

In DNA form, the CDR3 reads TGTGCCAGCAGGGGGCAGGGTAACACCGGGGAGCTGTTTTTT. Its translation is CASRGQGNTGELFF. The chain links TRBV12-3 or TRBV12-4 to TRBJ2-2; D perhaps matches TRBD1 (5 bases). The ends were cut back, 6 bases at V and 2 bases at J, with 10 bases in the middle. The CDR3 extends over 14 amino acids.

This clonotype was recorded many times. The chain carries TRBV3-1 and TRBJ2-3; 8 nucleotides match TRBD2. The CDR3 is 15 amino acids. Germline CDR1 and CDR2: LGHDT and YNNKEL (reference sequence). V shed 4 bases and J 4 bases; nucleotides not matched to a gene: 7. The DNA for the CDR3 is TGTGCCAGCAGCCCTTCCGGGACTAGATCAGATACGCAGTATTTT. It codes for CASSPSGTRSDTQYF.

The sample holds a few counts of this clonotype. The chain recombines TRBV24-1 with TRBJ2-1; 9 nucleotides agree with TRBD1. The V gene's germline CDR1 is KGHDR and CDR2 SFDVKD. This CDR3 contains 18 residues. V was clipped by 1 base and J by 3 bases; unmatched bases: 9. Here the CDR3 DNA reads TGTGCCACCAGTGATTTCAGGGGGACAGGGACCTTCTACAATGAGCAGTTCTTC. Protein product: CATSDFRGTGTFYNEQFF.

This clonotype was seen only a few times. CDR3 DNA: TGTGCCAGTAGTAAAGACAGCGCCGCGAACACCGGGGAGCTGTTTTTT. Protein sequence: CASSKDSAANTGELFF. The chain links TRBV19 to TRBJ2-2, with D tentatively TRBD1 (5 bases). The CDR3 runs to 16 residues. The germline gives CDR1 LNHDA, CDR2 SQIVND (reference sequence). Trimming pared 4 bases from V and 0 bases from J, leaving 12 bases between.